This T cell receptor beta chain is drawn from a study of regulatory T cells in long-lasting Graves disease. About the research overall: Antithyroid drugs had been taken under 3 months by newly diagnosed Graves' patients.

Time point reported: newly diagnosed GD, antithyroid drugs for less than 3 months. PBMC RNA was the source of the TCR library. The authors built TCR beta libraries using iRepertoire HTBI primers and Arm-PCR of CDR3 regions. TCRdb redid the calling of the multiplex PCR reads with MiXCR, one entry per CDR3 protein. This table has about 520,000 distinct CDR3 sequences, about 11% appearing once. This same sample was also taken into another study, of T cells in Graves' hyperthyroidism and ophthalmopathy.

This receptor was identified in a woman in her 30s with Graves disease. The input for sequencing was peripheral blood mononuclear cells (PBMCs), taken at new diagnosis, from a patient treated with antithyroid drugs.

DNA of the CDR3: TGTGCCAGCAGTCCCTCACAGGGTTATCAGCCCCAGCATTTT. Encoded protein: CASSPSQGYQPQHF. The J gene is TRBJ1-5, the V gene TRBV3-1, with a possible D match to TRBD1 (6 bases). Germline CDR1 and CDR2: LGHDT and YNNKEL (reference sequence). CDR3 size: 14 residues. V lost 6 bases, J lost 5 bases, and 14 bases lay in between. Complete variable domain (other parts from reference TRBV3-1 and TRBJ1-5): DTAVSQTPKYLVTQMGNDKSIKCEQNLGHDTMYWYKQDSKKFLKIMFSYNNKELIINETVPNRFSPKSPDKAHLNLHINSLELGDSAVYFCASSPSQGYQPQHFGDGTRLSIL.